This T cell receptor (beta chain) was sequenced during a study of T cell repertoires in cytomegalovirus infection. Study-wide context: Matching HLA type and CMV infection were both indicated by public TCR beta signatures. Findings and limits, study-wide: Dominating the ex vivo response were HLA-C-restricted CMV-specific TCR beta clonotypes.

With regard to this clonotype: Its antigen is undetermined.

From germline, CDR1 is SGHTA and CDR2 FQGTGA. V lost 4 bases and J lost 7; bases outside the gene matches: 16. There are 16 residues in the CDR3. Using its own MiXCR run on the reads, TCRdb lists one record per CDR3 protein. The table has hundreds of thousands of distinct CDR3 sequences, roughly 30% seen once. The V call is TRBV7-3, the J call TRBJ2-7; TRBD1 matches at 7 bases. This receptor was obtained from a human donor in good health (CMV status not recorded). Some clones in this sample may be carry-over from other donors' samples. Sequencing input: PBMCs. CDR3 amino acids: CASSSRTGTAPGEQYF. The DNA for the CDR3 is TGTGCCAGCAGCTCCCGAACCGGGACAGCGCCTGGGGAGCAGTACTTC.